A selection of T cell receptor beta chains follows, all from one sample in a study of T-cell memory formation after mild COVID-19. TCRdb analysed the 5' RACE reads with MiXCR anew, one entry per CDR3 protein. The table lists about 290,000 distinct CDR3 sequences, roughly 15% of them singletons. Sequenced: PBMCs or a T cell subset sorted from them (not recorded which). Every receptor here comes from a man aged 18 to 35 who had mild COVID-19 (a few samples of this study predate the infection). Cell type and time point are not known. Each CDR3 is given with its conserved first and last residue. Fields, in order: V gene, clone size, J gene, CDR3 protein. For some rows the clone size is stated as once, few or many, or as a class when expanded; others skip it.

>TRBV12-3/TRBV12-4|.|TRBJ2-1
CASSLARGVPYNEQFF
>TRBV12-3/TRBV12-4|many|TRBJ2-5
CASSRLATQYF
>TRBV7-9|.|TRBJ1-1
CASSGGGLEAFF
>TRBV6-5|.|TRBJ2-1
CASSYSMEYNEQFF
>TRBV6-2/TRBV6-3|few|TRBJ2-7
CASEASGPGEQYF
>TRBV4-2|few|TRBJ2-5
CASSQEGRGEETQYF
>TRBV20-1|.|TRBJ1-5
CSASGGPNQPQHF
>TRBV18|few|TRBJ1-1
CASSTEDGNTEAFF
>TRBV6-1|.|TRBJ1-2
CASSEYRDTFNYGYTF
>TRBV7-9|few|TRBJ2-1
CASSPSDVGYNEQFF
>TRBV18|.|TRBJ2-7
CASSPPGARVHEQYF
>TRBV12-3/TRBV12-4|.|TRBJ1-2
CASSPRRITLYGYTF
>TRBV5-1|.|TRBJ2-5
CARSFMSGGEETQYF
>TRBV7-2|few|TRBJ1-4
CASSFNRGRDEKLFF
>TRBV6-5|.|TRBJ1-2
CASSQTGDIGGYTF
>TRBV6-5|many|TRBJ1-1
CASSYTVNTEAFF
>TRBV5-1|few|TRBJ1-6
CASSLLIGTYNSPLHF
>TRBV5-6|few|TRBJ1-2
CASSLNRVDGYTF
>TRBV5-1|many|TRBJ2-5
CASSRTVQETQYF
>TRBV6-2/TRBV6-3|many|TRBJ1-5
CASSSPREINQPQHF
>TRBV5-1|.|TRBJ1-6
CASSLAIGFVDSPLHF
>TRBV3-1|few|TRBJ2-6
CASRDSGRISGANVLTF
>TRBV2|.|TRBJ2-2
CASTPGYRANTGELFF
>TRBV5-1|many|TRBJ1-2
CASSQVGQSYGYTF
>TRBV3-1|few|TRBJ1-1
CASSPRAGIVEAFF
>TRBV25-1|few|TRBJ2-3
CVSGGTDTQYF
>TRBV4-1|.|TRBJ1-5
CASSQVEQLATRGQPQHF
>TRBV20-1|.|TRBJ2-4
CSARGRLLAKNIQYF
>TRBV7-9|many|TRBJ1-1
CASSLVQVQDEAFF
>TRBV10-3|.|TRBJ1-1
CAISEPGNTEAFF
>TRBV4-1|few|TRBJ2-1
CASSQLGIEQFF
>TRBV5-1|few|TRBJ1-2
CASSLDLYGTGVGGYGYTF
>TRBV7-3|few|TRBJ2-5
CASSLRQGPLETQYF
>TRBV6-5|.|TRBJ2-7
CASSGQGAALSSYEQYF
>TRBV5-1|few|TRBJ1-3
CASSLSTPPSGNTIYF
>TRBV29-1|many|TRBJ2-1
CSVQTGNYNEQFF
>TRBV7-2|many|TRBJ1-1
CASSLEQASTEAFF
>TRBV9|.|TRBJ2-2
CASSVGLQGDAGELFF
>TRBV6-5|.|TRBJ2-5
CVTGKDRQETQYF
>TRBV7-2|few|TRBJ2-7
CASSLVHSPWGYEQYF
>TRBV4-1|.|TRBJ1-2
CASSQDGEEIYGYTF
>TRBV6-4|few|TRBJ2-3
CASSEDGVQTDTQYF
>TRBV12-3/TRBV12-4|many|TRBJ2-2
CANQDSNTGELFF